Listed here are 18 T cell receptor beta chains from one sample, sequenced in a study of OX40 agonist ivuxolimab in advanced cancers. The method was immunoSEQ multiplex PCR; TCRdb's version includes in-frame clones alone and lacks a portion of them. The sample shows about 18,000 clones, approximately 80% of them seen only once. The sample consisted of CD4+ or CD8+ T cells sorted from blood, taken in a trial of the OX40 agonist ivuxolimab. These TCRs come from an adult with an advanced solid tumor such as melanoma, head and neck, liver or kidney cancer.

This chain uses TRBV6-5 with TRBJ2-7; D possibly corresponds to TRBD1 (5 bases). Trimming pared 4 bases from V and 3 bases from J, leaving 19 bases between. CDR3 size: 16 residues. Germline V CDR1 and CDR2: MNHEY, SVGAGI. The CDR3 is CASSSPSRAPSYEQYF. CDR3 sequence (DNA): TGTGCCAGCAGTTCCCCGTCCAGGGCCCCCAGCTACGAGCAGTACTTC.

There are a few counts of this clone. The CDR3 DNA sequence: TGTGCCAGCAGCCTATCAGCTAGCGGATTCTACAATGAGCAGTTCTTC. Protein sequence: CASSLSASGFYNEQFF. This rearrangement joins TRBV7-2 to TRBJ2-1; 7 bases are a match to TRBD2. The V gene's germline CDR1 is SGHTA and CDR2 FQGNSA. The J segment lost 3 bases and the V segment lost 5 bases, leaving 10 bases of the junction unmatched. This CDR3 contains 16 residues.

This clone was counted a single time. This chain connects TRBV9 to TRBJ1-6; tentatively, D is TRBD1 (5 bases). V was shortened by 0 bases and J by 7 bases, with 14 bases between the two germline ends. This CDR3 is 16 amino acids long. Germline-derived CDR1 and CDR2 are SGDLS and YYNGEE. The CDR3 nucleotides read TGTGCCAGCAGCGTAGCTACAGGACTGGGGAATTCACCCCTCCACTTT. Amino acid sequence: CASSVATGLGNSPLHF.

This clone occurred a few times. V gene TRBV7-2 combines with J gene TRBJ2-2, with D unresolved. V lost 0 bases and J 7 bases, leaving 6 bases between the germline ends. The CDR3 runs 13 residues. Germline CDR1 reads SGHTA; CDR2 reads FQGNSA. The CDR3 protein is CASSLAGLGELFF. Here the CDR3 DNA reads TGTGCCAGCAGCTTAGCTGGGCTCGGGGAGCTGTTTTTT.

The genes are TRBV19 and TRBJ2-1; tentatively, D is TRBD2 (6 bases). Germline V gene lookup returns CDR1 LNHDA and CDR2 SQIVND (reference sequence). The CDR3 is 18 residues long. Trimming removed 7 bases at V and 0 bases at J, with 22 bases between. The CDR3 protein is CASTNLSLALSSYNEQFF. The CDR3 DNA sequence: TGTGCCAGTACTAATCTCTCTCTAGCGCTCTCCTCCTACAATGAGCAGTTCTTC.

This chain uses TRBV7-6 with TRBJ1-2; 8 positions agree with TRBD1. This CDR3 region has 14 residues. Germline values: CDR1 SGHVS, CDR2 FNYEAQ. V was clipped by 1 base and J by 3 bases; unmatched bases: 1. In DNA, the CDR3 is TGTGCCAGCAGCTTAGAACAGGGGGACTATGGCTACACCTTC. Translated, it gives CASSLEQGDYGYTF.

This sequence joins TRBV6-1 and TRBJ1-5; D remains ambiguous. There are 13 residues in the CDR3. Germline CDR1 MNHNS, CDR2 SASEGT. Between the trimmed V and J ends, which lost 1 base and 16 bases, there was a span of 17 bases. CDR3 protein: CASSEVRQPVGHF. Written as DNA, the CDR3 is TGTGCCAGCAGTGAAGTGAGGCAGCCGGTCGGACATTTT.

This rearrangement joins TRBV4-2 to TRBJ1-2, with TRBD1 matching 11 bases. Per germline, CDR1 LGHNA and CDR2 YNFKEQ. CDR3 length equals 15 residues. V dropped 5 bases and J dropped 0; count of bases not matched to a gene: 2. The CDR3 DNA is TGTGCCAGCAGCGGGGACAGGGGGTCTAACTATGGCTACACCTTC. This codes for CASSGDRGSNYGYTF.

CDR3 in DNA: TGCGCCAGCAGCTTGGGACAGGGGTCCTACAATGAGCAGTTCTTC. Its protein product is CASSLGQGSYNEQFF. J is TRBJ2-1 and V is TRBV5-1; 8 bases are shared with TRBD1. The trim removed 0 bases at V and 1 base at J, leaving 0 bases unmatched. The CDR3 has 15 residues. Germline CDR1 and CDR2: SGHRS and YFSETQ.

The V gene is TRBV28, the J gene TRBJ2-3, with 8 bases fitting TRBD1. V lost 7 bases and J lost 2; bases outside the gene matches: 8. Germline lookup yields CDR1 MDHEN and CDR2 SYDVKM. This CDR3 spans 15 amino acids. The CDR3 here is CASTPWTGNTDTQYF. The CDR3, as DNA: TGTGCCAGCACTCCTTGGACAGGGAACACAGATACGCAGTATTTT.

The chain uses TRBV5-6 and TRBJ2-7; 9 positions agree with TRBD1. Trimming cost V 0 bases and J 7 bases; bases outside gene matches: 8. The CDR3 extends over 15 amino acids. From germline, CDR1 is SGHDT and CDR2 YYEEEE. In DNA form, the CDR3 reads TGTGCCAGCAGCTTGGTGGGACAGGGAGGGGGAGAGCAGTACTTC. Protein product: CASSLVGQGGGEQYF.

This clone has just one count. The V call is TRBV4-1, the J call TRBJ2-1, with TRBD1 matching 11 bases. V was clipped by 3 bases and J by 7 bases; unmatched bases: 5. CDR1 and CDR2 from the germline V gene are MGHRA and YSYEKL. The CDR3 is 15 residues long. Written as DNA, the CDR3 is TGCGCCAGCAGCCATTCCGGGACAGGGGGTAATGAGCAGTTCTTC. Its protein is CASSHSGTGGNEQFF.

This rearrangement joins TRBV28 to TRBJ1-4; no firm D call. Trimming left V 6 bases short and J 5 bases short, with 19 bases between. The germline CDR1 and CDR2 sequences are MDHEN and SYDVKM. This CDR3 has 16 residues. In DNA, the CDR3 is TGTGCCAGCAGCCCCACCTTCCTTGGGGAAAATGAAAAACTGTTTTTT. Translation: CASSPTFLGENEKLFF.

The chain couples TRBV7-3 to TRBJ2-1; TRBD1 matches 9 bases. With 1 base clipped from V and 5 bases from J, the junction kept 6 bases outside the gene matches. The V gene's germline CDR1 is SGHTA and CDR2 FQGTGA. There are 16 residues in the CDR3. The CDR3 region has the DNA TGTGCCAGCAGCTTAAGAGCGGGACAGGGAAACAATGAGCAGTTCTTC. Translated: CASSLRAGQGNNEQFF.

The genes are TRBV6-5 and TRBJ1-4; D perhaps matches TRBD1 (6 bases). CDR3 length: 14 amino acids. Between the trimmed V and J ends, which lost 2 bases and 6 bases, there was a span of 10 bases. The germline gives CDR1 MNHEY, CDR2 SVGAGI. CDR3 nucleotides: TGTGCCAGCAGTTACAAGGGGGGCCATGAAAAACTGTTTTTT. Protein: CASSYKGGHEKLFF.

The chain couples TRBV9 to TRBJ1-3; D unclear. This CDR3 is built from 15 residues. Looked up from germline, CDR1 is SGDLS and CDR2 is YYNGEE. Trimming took off 7 bases at V and 0 bases at J, with 14 bases between the two ends. CDR3 amino acids: CASGRTAFSGNTIYF. CDR3 nucleotides: TGTGCCAGCGGGAGGACTGCCTTCTCTGGAAACACCATATATTTT.

The DNA for the CDR3 is TGTGCCAGCAGCTTATCGGCCCTTACAGATACGCAGTATTTT. This gives the protein CASSLSALTDTQYF. The genes are TRBV7-2 and TRBJ2-3; D remains unclear. The CDR3 runs 14 residues. Germline values: CDR1 SGHTA, CDR2 FQGNSA. The ends were cut back, 2 bases at V and 3 bases at J, with 9 bases in the middle.

CDR3 in DNA: TGTGCCATCAGCGGCCTCAGGGTCGGTTTCGGCTACACCTTC. It yields the protein CAISGLRVGFGYTF. This chain uses TRBV10-3 with TRBJ1-2; D possibly corresponds to TRBD1 (5 bases). The V end was cut by 6 bases, the J end by 8 bases, with 19 bases between. The length of the CDR3 is 14 residues. Germline CDR1 reads ENHRY; CDR2 reads SYGVKD.